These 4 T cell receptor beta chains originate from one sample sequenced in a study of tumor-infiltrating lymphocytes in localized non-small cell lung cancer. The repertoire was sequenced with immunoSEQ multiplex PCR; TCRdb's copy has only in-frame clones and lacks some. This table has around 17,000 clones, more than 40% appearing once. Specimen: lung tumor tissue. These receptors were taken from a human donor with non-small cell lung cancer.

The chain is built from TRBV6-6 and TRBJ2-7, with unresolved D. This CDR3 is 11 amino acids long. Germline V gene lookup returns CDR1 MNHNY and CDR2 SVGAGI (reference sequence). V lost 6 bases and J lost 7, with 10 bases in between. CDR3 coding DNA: TGTGCCAGCAGGACACGTTCTGAGCAGTACTTC. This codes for CASRTRSEQYF.

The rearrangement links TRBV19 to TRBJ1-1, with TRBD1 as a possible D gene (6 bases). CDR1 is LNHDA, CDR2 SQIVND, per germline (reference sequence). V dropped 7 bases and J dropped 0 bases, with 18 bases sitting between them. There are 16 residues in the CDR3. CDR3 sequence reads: CASKLDSLYLNTEAFF. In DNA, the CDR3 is TGTGCCAGTAAACTGGACAGCCTCTACCTGAACACTGAAGCTTTCTTT.

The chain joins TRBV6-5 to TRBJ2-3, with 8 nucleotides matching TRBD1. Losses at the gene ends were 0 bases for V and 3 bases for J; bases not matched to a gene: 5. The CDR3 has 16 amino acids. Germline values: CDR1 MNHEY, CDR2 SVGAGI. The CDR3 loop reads CASSYSLRGLTDTQYF. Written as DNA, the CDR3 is TGTGCCAGCAGTTACTCGCTCAGGGGGCTTACAGATACGCAGTATTTT.

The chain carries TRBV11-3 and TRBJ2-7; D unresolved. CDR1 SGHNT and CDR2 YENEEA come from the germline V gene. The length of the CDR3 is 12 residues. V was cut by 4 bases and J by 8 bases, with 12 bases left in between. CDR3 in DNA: TGTGCCAGCAGCTCCATTAGGGCCCAGCAGTACTTC. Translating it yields CASSSIRAQQYF.